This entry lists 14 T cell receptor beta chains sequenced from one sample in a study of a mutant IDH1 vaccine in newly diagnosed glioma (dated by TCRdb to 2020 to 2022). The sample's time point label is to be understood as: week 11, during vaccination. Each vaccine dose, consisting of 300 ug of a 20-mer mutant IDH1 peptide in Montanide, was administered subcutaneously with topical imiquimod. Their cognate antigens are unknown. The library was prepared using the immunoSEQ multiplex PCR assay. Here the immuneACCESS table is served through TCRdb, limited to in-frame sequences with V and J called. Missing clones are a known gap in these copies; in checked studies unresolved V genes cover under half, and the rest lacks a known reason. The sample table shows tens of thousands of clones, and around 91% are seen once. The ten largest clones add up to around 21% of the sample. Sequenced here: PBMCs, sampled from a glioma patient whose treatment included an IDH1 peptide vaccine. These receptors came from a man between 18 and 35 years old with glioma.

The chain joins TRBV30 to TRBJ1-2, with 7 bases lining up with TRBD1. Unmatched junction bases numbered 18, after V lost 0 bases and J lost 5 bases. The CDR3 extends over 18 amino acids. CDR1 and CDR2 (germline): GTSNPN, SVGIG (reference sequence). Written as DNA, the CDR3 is TGTGCCTGGAGTGTAAGGTCGGGACAGAGAACGGGGGTATATGGCTACACCTTC. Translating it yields CAWSVRSGQRTGVYGYTF.

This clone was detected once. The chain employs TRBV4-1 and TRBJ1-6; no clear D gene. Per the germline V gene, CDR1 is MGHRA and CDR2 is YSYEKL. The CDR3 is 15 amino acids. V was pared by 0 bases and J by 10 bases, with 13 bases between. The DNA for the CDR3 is TGCGCCAGCAGCCAAGATGGCGTAGGCGACTCACCCCTCCACTTT. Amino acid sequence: CASSQDGVGDSPLHF.

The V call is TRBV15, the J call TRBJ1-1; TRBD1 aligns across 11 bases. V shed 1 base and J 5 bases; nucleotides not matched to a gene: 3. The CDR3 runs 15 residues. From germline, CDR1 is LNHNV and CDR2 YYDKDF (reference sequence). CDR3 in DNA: TGTGCCACCAGCAGAGGGACAGGGGGCCAGACTGAAGCTTTCTTT. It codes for CATSRGTGGQTEAFF.

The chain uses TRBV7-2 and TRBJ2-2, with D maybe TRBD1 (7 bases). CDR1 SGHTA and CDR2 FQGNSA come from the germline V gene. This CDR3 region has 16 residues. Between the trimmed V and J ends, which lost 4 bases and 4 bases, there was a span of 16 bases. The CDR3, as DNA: TGTGCCAGCAGCTCCCAGGGGGGTTTGGGCACCGGGGAGCTGTTTTTT. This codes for CASSSQGGLGTGELFF. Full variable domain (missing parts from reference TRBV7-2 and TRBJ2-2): GAGVSQSPSNKVTEKGKDVELRCDPISGHTALYWYRQSLGQGLEFLIYFQGNSAPDKSGLPSDRFSAERTGGSVSTLTIQRTQQEDSAVYLCASSSQGGLGTGELFFGEGSRLTVL.

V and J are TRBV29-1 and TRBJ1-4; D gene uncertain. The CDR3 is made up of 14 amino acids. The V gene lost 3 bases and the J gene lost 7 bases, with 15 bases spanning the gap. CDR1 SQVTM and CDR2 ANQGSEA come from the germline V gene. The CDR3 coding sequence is TGCAGCGTTGACCTGGGGAGGGCTGGTGAAAAACTGTTTTTT. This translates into CSVDLGRAGEKLFF.

The CDR3 DNA is TGTGCCAGCAGTTCCTGGACTAGCGGGAGGGGCGAGCAGTACTTC. The encoded protein is CASSSWTSGRGEQYF. The chain has TRBV27 and TRBJ2-7, with TRBD2 matching 15 bases. CDR1 is MNHEY, CDR2 SMNVEV, per germline (reference sequence). V lost 4 bases to trimming and J lost 6 bases; unmatched junction nucleotides: 4. CDR3 length: 15 amino acids.

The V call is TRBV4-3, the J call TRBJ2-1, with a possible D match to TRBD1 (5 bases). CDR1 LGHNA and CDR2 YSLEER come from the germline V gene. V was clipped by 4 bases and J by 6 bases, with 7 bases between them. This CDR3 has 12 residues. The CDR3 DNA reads TGCGCCAGCAGCCTAGACAGCAATGAGCAGTTCTTC. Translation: CASSLDSNEQFF.

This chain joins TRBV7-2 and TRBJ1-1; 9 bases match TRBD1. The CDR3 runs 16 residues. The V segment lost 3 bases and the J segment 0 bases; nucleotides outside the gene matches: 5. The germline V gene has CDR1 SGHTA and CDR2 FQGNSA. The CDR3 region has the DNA TGTGCCAGCAGCTTCCCCACAGGGGGCTTGAACACTGAAGCTTTCTTT. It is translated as CASSFPTGGLNTEAFF.

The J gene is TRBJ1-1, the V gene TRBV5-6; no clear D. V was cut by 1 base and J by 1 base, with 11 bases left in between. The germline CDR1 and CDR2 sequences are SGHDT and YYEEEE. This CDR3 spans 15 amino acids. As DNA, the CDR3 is TGTGCCAGCAGCTTGAGTCCCCTGGGGAACACTGAAGCTTTCTTT. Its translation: CASSLSPLGNTEAFF. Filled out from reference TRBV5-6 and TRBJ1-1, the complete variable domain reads DAGVTQSPTHLIKTRGQQVTLRCSPKSGHDTVSWYQQALGQGPQFIFQYYEEEERQRGNFPDRFSGHQFPNYSSELNVNALLLGDSALYLCASSLSPLGNTEAFFGQGTRLTVV.

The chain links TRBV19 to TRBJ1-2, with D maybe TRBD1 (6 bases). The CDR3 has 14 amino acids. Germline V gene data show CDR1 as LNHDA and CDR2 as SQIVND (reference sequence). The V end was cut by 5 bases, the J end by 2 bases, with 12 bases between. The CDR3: CASSYGQKNYGYTF. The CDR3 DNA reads TGTGCCAGTAGTTACGGACAGAAGAACTATGGCTACACCTTC.

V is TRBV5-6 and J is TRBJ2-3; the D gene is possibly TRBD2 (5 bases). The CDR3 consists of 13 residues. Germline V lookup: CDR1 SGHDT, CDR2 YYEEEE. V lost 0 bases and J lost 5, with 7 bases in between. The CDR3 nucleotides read TGTGCCAGCAGCTTGGTCGGGGTAGATACGCAGTATTTT. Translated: CASSLVGVDTQYF.

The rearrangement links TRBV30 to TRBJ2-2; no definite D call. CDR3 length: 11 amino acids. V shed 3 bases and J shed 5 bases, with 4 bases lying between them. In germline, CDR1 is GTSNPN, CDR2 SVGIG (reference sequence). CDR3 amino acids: CAWSRTGELFF. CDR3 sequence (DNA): TGTGCCTGGAGCAGAACCGGGGAGCTGTTTTTT.

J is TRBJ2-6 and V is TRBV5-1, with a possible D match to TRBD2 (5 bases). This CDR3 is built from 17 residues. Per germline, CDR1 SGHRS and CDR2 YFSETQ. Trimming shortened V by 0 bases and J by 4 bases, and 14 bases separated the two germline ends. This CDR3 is CASSLDPRGSGANVLTF. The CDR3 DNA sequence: TGCGCCAGCAGCTTGGACCCACGAGGGTCCGGGGCCAACGTCCTGACTTTC.

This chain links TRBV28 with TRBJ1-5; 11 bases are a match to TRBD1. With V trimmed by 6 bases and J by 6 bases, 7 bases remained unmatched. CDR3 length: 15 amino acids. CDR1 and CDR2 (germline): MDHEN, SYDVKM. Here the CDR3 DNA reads TGTGCCAGCAGAACTTGGACAGGGGGCCCTCAGCCCCAGCATTTT. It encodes CASRTWTGGPQPQHF.